The 19 T cell receptor beta chains below all came from one sample that was sequenced in a study of CD8+ T cells in alopecia areata. Extracted from the samples, RNA was reverse transcribed into cDNA to serve as the sequencing template. Generated by immunoSEQ multiplex PCR, the TCRdb table keeps only in-frame clones and is missing some. The profile shows 190,000 or so clones, more than 55% of them singletons. The treatment is: oral pan-JAK inhibitor, 5-10 mg twice daily. The input for sequencing was CD4+ T cells sorted from blood, taken at week 4, from a patient treated with tofacitinib. The receptors were sampled from a human donor with alopecia areata.

This clone was seen only a few times. The chain joins TRBV5-1 to TRBJ1-1; 7 bases agree with TRBD1. V was pared by 2 bases and J by 8 bases, with 9 bases of the junction left unmatched. The CDR3 is 14 residues long. Germline lookup yields CDR1 SGHRS and CDR2 YFSETQ. The DNA of the CDR3 is TGCGCCAGCAGCTTAAGACAGGGTGTGTCGGAAGCTTTCTTT. It codes for CASSLRQGVSEAFF.

In regard to this clone: The sample carries other DNA sequences with the same CDR3. The chain is built from TRBV29-1 and TRBJ1-1, with TRBD1 as a possible D gene (5 bases). Trimming removed 7 bases at V and 1 base at J, with 10 bases between. The CDR3 is made up of 12 amino acids. The germline gives CDR1 SQVTM, CDR2 ANQGSEA. The CDR3 sequence: CSASTGNTEAFF. The CDR3, as DNA: TGCAGCGCTTCAACAGGGAACACTGAAGCTTTCTTT.

This clone has only a few counts. The chain uses TRBV27 and TRBJ1-3, with D maybe TRBD1 (6 bases). The CDR3 totals 13 residues. Germline lookup yields CDR1 MNHEY and CDR2 SMNVEV (reference sequence). V lost 6 bases and J lost 4, with 10 bases in between. The CDR3 nucleotides read TGTGCCAGCAGCTCCACAGGGGGAAACACCATATATTTT. Translated, it gives CASSSTGGNTIYF.

The rearrangement links TRBV7-9 to TRBJ2-3; no clear D gene. The germline V gene encodes CDR1 SEHNR and CDR2 FQNEAQ (reference sequence). CDR3 length: 13 residues. V lost 5 bases and J lost 4, with 10 bases in between. In nucleotides, the CDR3 is TGTGCCAGCAGCCCCCTGGGGTCAGATACGCAGTATTTT. This gives the protein CASSPLGSDTQYF.

The rearrangement links TRBV5-4 to TRBJ2-3, with 10 nucleotides matching TRBD1. J gave up 4 bases and V 5 bases, and 4 bases lay outside the gene matches. This CDR3 has 14 amino acids. CDR1 is SGHNT and CDR2 is YYREEE in the germline V gene (reference sequence). CDR3 in DNA: TGTGCCAGCAGTTTTGGACAGGGGGCAGATACGCAGTATTTT. This sequence encodes CASSFGQGADTQYF.

This rearrangement joins TRBV6-4 to TRBJ2-1; 7 bases fit TRBD2. Germline values: CDR1 MRHNA, CDR2 SNTAGT. V lost 3 bases and J lost 9; bases outside the gene matches: 11. The CDR3 length is 15 residues. The CDR3 nucleotides read TGTGCCAGCAGTGAGTGGCAGGGAGGGGTCGGTGAGCAGTTCTTC. It codes for CASSEWQGGVGEQFF.

This clone was found a few times. The sample holds other DNA sequences that translate to the same CDR3. The CDR3 protein is CASSREETQYF. In nucleotides, the CDR3 is TGTGCCAGCAGTCGTGAAGAGACCCAGTACTTC. The gene calls are TRBV2 and TRBJ2-5, with D unresolved. Germline lookup yields CDR1 SNHLY and CDR2 FYNNEI. V was cut by 5 bases and J by 3 bases, with 4 bases left in between. The CDR3 is 11 residues long.

This clone has a handful of counts. The rearrangement uses TRBV30 and TRBJ1-2; D unresolved. V was trimmed by 3 bases and J by 7 bases, leaving 15 bases between them. Germline lookup yields CDR1 GTSNPN and CDR2 SVGIG (reference sequence). The CDR3 is made up of 13 amino acids. Here the CDR3 reads CAWSPGSRTGYTF. CDR3 sequence (DNA): TGTGCCTGGAGCCCGGGGAGCAGAACTGGCTACACCTTC.

In DNA, the CDR3 is TGCAGTGCTCTTCACTATGGCTACACCTTC. Protein sequence: CSALHYGYTF. The genes are TRBV20-1 and TRBJ1-2; D unresolved. The CDR3 contains 10 residues. Germline V gives CDR1 DFQATT, CDR2 SNEGSKA (reference sequence). The V end was cut by 5 bases, the J end by 3 bases, with 4 bases between.

The count of this clone is one. The chain is built from TRBV18 and TRBJ1-2, with no clear D. Germline values: CDR1 KGHSH, CDR2 LQKENI. V was cut by 2 bases and J by 8 bases, with 12 bases left in between. The CDR3 runs to 13 residues. CDR3 sequence (DNA): TGTGCCAGCTCACCAGCTGGAGAGCGAGGCTACACCTTC. Its protein is CASSPAGERGYTF.

The chain carries TRBV5-6 and TRBJ2-3, with D maybe TRBD2 (7 bases). The CDR3 has 15 residues. Trimming cost V 5 bases and J 4 bases, with 17 bases left between them. Germline V gives CDR1 SGHDT, CDR2 YYEEEE. CDR3 protein: CASSTLRGPPDTQYF. CDR3 DNA sequence: TGTGCCAGCAGTACCCTGCGGGGGCCCCCAGATACGCAGTATTTT. Full variable domain (missing parts from reference TRBV5-6 and TRBJ2-3): DAGVTQSPTHLIKTRGQQVTLRCSPKSGHDTVSWYQQALGQGPQFIFQYYEEEERQRGNFPDRFSGHQFPNYSSELNVNALLLGDSALYLCASSTLRGPPDTQYFGPGTRLTVL.

V is TRBV29-1 and J is TRBJ1-1, with D unclear. Looked up from germline, CDR1 is SQVTM and CDR2 is ANQGSEA. V was shortened by 7 bases and J by 3 bases, with 15 bases between the two germline ends. The CDR3 covers 13 residues. The CDR3 here is CSASTGPDTEAFF. In nucleotides, the CDR3 is TGCAGCGCGTCAACCGGGCCCGACACTGAAGCTTTCTTT.

This rearrangement joins TRBV5-1 to TRBJ2-3, with 7 bases identical to TRBD1. The CDR3 loop spans 16 amino acids. CDR1 is SGHRS and CDR2 is YFSETQ in the germline V gene. With 1 base clipped from V and 3 bases from J, the junction kept 8 bases outside the gene matches. CDR3 loop: CASSLIRDSLTDTQYF. The CDR3 DNA follows: TGCGCCAGCAGCTTGATCCGGGACAGCTTGACAGATACGCAGTATTTT.

The V call is TRBV29-1, the J call TRBJ2-6; TRBD1 might be the D (5 bases). V was shortened by 6 bases and J by 2 bases, with 11 bases between the two germline ends. Germline V CDR1 and CDR2: SQVTM, ANQGSEA. The length of the CDR3 is 14 residues. The CDR3 here is CSVAQGAGANVLTF. The CDR3 DNA sequence: TGCAGCGTCGCCCAGGGTGCTGGGGCCAACGTCCTGACTTTC.

The chain carries TRBV29-1 and TRBJ1-1; D remains unclear. Looked up from germline, CDR1 is SQVTM and CDR2 is ANQGSEA. The V gene lost 1 base and the J gene lost 0 bases, with 6 bases spanning the gap. The CDR3 has 13 amino acids. In DNA, the CDR3 is TGCAGCGTTGAAGCGGGGATGAACACTGAAGCTTTCTTT. As protein: CSVEAGMNTEAFF.

The chain carries TRBV19 and TRBJ1-5; perhaps TRBD1 as D (6 bases). The CDR3 runs 12 residues. The germline V gene has CDR1 LNHDA and CDR2 SQIVND (reference sequence). Trimming cost V 5 bases and J 6 bases, with 8 bases left between them. The CDR3 is CASSSQGQPQHF. In DNA, the CDR3 is TGTGCCAGTAGTTCACAGGGTCAGCCCCAGCATTTT.

The table lists this clone with a count of one. The chain joins TRBV27 to TRBJ2-5; D not resolved. Germline assignment: CDR1 MNHEY and CDR2 SMNVEV (reference sequence). This CDR3 comprises 12 residues. Deletions cut 4 bases from V and 5 bases from J, with 8 bases between. CDR3: CASSSGGETQYF. CDR3 DNA: TGTGCCAGCAGTTCCGGTGGGGAGACCCAGTACTTC.

The chain is built from TRBV4-3 and TRBJ1-1, with D possibly matching TRBD1 (5 bases). CDR1 is LGHNA, CDR2 YSLEER, per germline. The CDR3 sequence is 13 residues long. V was shortened by 7 bases and J by 8 bases, with 17 bases between the two germline ends. The CDR3 DNA is TGCGCCAGCAAACTCTCTGGGCAGGGAGAAGCTTTCTTT. Its translation is CASKLSGQGEAFF.

The chain has TRBV29-1 and TRBJ1-4; TRBD1 is a possible D gene (5 bases). The CDR3 is 12 amino acids. V was cut by 7 bases and J by 7 bases, with 13 bases left in between. Germline CDR1 and CDR2: SQVTM and ANQGSEA. The CDR3 loop reads CSARDAGEKLFF. In DNA form, the CDR3 reads TGCAGCGCCCGGGACGCTGGTGAAAAACTGTTTTTT.